What follows are 14 T cell receptor beta chains derived from one specimen sequenced in a study of cytomegalovirus exposure and HLA in healthy donors. The study ran its PCR with 60 Vbeta and 13 Jbeta primers. Produced via immunoSEQ multiplex PCR; TCRdb's table is partial and in-frame only. The sample lists some 130,000 clones, roughly three quarters occurring once. Sequenced: PBMCs. The receptor source for this set is a young man in good health and CMV-seronegative.

The chain has TRBV30 and TRBJ1-5; D call uncertain. Germline V gene lookup returns CDR1 GTSNPN and CDR2 SVGIG (reference sequence). Trimming removed 0 bases at V and 1 base at J, with 4 bases between. The length of the CDR3 is 13 residues. CDR3 coding DNA: TGTGCCTGGAGTGTAGCCAGCAATCAGCCCCAGCATTTT. As protein: CAWSVASNQPQHF.

This chain links TRBV11-3 with TRBJ2-3; D not certain. The CDR3 consists of 13 residues. Germline CDR1 SGHNT, CDR2 YENEEA. V lost 5 bases and J lost 4, with 10 bases in between. CDR3: CASSLRLADTQYF. In nucleotides, the CDR3 is TGTGCCAGCAGCCTACGCCTCGCAGATACGCAGTATTTT.

This chain links TRBV10-2 with TRBJ2-7; 10 bases agree with TRBD1. Per germline, CDR1 WSHSY and CDR2 SAAADI. The V gene end was trimmed by 0 bases and the J gene end by 7 bases; junction bases not matched to a gene: 6. The CDR3 has 15 amino acids. Here the CDR3 reads CASSESRDRGWEQYF. The CDR3 region has the DNA TGCGCCAGCAGTGAGTCCAGGGACAGGGGTTGGGAGCAGTACTTC.

This clone was observed a handful of times. The chain employs TRBV29-1 and TRBJ2-1; D is perhaps TRBD2 (5 bases). Trimming cost V 4 bases and J 8 bases, with 24 bases left between them. Per the germline V gene, CDR1 is SQVTM and CDR2 is ANQGSEA. CDR3 length equals 16 residues. The CDR3 sequence: CSVAARVGSRSHEQFF. For the CDR3, the DNA is TGCAGCGTTGCGGCGCGAGTAGGGAGTCGTAGCCATGAGCAGTTCTTC.

About this clone: An end of the junction differs from the germline gene, which may be a read error. The V call is TRBV5-8, the J call TRBJ1-5; 7 nucleotides match TRBD1. This CDR3 has 16 residues. CDR1 and CDR2 from the germline V gene are SGHTS and YDEGEE. The CDR3 DNA reads TGTACCAGCAGCTTAATCAGGCAGGGGGGCAATCAGCCCCAGCATTTT. Protein: CTSSLIRQGGNQPQHF.

In its sample, this clone was seen once. The chain links TRBV6-5 to TRBJ2-3, with D possibly TRBD1 on 6 matching bases. V dropped 6 bases and J dropped 7 bases, with 17 bases sitting between them. CDR3 length: 14 residues. In germline, CDR1 is MNHEY, CDR2 SVGAGI. CDR3 sequence: CASSQGTPRYTQYF. CDR3 DNA: TGTGCCAGCAGCCAGGGGACACCACGGTATACGCAGTATTTT.

The chain joins TRBV5-1 to TRBJ2-3, with TRBD2 matching 8 bases. The CDR3 spans 15 residues. Germline CDR1 SGHRS, CDR2 YFSETQ. V shed 6 bases, J shed 4 bases, and the junction held 10 bases outside the gene matches. The CDR3 region is CASNPYGRGADTQYF. The CDR3 nucleotides read TGCGCCAGCAATCCGTACGGGAGGGGAGCAGATACGCAGTATTTT.

J is TRBJ2-5 and V is TRBV27; 9 bases are shared with TRBD2. The CDR3 extends over 20 amino acids. The V gene end was trimmed by 1 base and the J gene end by 3 bases; junction bases not matched to a gene: 18. Germline assignment: CDR1 MNHEY and CDR2 SMNVEV (reference sequence). This CDR3 is CASSLLAGGPTSITKETQYF. DNA of the CDR3: TGTGCCAGCAGTTTATTGGCGGGAGGGCCCACTTCGATTACGAAAGAGACCCAGTACTTC.

V and J are TRBV27 and TRBJ2-7; TRBD1 aligns across 10 bases. The germline CDR1 and CDR2 sequences are MNHEY and SMNVEV (reference sequence). This CDR3 contains 16 residues. Trimming cost V 2 bases and J 6 bases; bases outside gene matches: 10. CDR3 loop: CASSLRQGAGRSEQYF. The CDR3 region has the DNA TGTGCCAGCAGTTTAAGACAGGGGGCTGGTCGAAGCGAGCAGTACTTC.

The V call is TRBV5-1, the J call TRBJ1-1; a weak D match, TRBD1 (5 bases). Between the trimmed V and J ends, which lost 7 bases and 0 bases, there was a span of 16 bases. Germline V gene sequence: CDR1 SGHRS, CDR2 YFSETQ. The CDR3 contains 15 residues. As DNA, the CDR3 is TGCGCCAGCGGGGACGGGTCGGGAGTGAACACTGAAGCTTTCTTT. Residues: CASGDGSGVNTEAFF.

This sequence joins TRBV11-3 and TRBJ2-1; D is unclear. The germline gives CDR1 SGHNT, CDR2 YENEEA. The CDR3 extends over 15 amino acids. Trimming removed 1 base from V and 0 bases from J, with 7 bases in between. The DNA of the CDR3 is TGTGCCAGCAGCTTAGGCAGAAACTCCTACAATGAGCAGTTCTTC. Translation gives CASSLGRNSYNEQFF.

This chain connects TRBV5-1 to TRBJ2-5, with a tentative D call TRBD2 (6 bases). The germline CDR1 and CDR2 sequences are SGHRS and YFSETQ. The CDR3 spans 14 residues. The V end lost 4 bases, the J end lost 2 bases, and 12 bases lay between the germline ends. CDR3 amino acids: CASSLGLQQETQYF. For the CDR3, the DNA is TGCGCCAGCAGCCTGGGACTCCAACAAGAGACCCAGTACTTC.

The CDR3 DNA sequence: TGTGCCAGCAGTGAAGCGCGGGGAAGTGTGTTTGGGCAGTACTTC. It is translated as CASSEARGSVFGQYF. This sequence joins TRBV6-1 and TRBJ2-7; a possible D gene is TRBD2 (6 bases). Deletions cut 0 bases from V and 9 bases from J, with 18 bases between. This CDR3 is built from 15 residues. Germline CDR1 and CDR2: MNHNS and SASEGT.

The rearrangement joins TRBV2 to TRBJ2-3; TRBD2 matches 9 bases. CDR1 is SNHLY, CDR2 FYNNEI, per germline. The CDR3 sequence is 16 residues long. V was pared by 3 bases and J by 5 bases, with 9 bases of the junction left unmatched. The CDR3 protein is CASSEVSGRHKDTQYF. CDR3 coding DNA: TGTGCCAGCAGTGAGGTGAGCGGGAGGCATAAAGATACGCAGTATTTT.